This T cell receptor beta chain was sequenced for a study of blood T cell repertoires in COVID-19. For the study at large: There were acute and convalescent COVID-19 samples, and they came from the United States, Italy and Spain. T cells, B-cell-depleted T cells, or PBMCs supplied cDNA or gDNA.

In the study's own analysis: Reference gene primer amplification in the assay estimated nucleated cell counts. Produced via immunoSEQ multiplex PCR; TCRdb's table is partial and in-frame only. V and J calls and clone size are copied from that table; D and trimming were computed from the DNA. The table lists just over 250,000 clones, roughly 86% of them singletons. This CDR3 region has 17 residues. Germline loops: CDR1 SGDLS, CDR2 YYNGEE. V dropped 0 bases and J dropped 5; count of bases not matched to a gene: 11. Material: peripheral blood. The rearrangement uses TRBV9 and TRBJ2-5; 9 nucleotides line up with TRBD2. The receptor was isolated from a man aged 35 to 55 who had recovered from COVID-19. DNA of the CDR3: TGTGCCAGCAGCGTAGGGGCTAGCGGGATCTTGGGGGAGACCCAGTACTTC. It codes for CASSVGASGILGETQYF.